This is a list of T cell receptor beta chains from one sample in a study of blood T cell repertoires in COVID-19. Produced via immunoSEQ multiplex PCR; TCRdb's table is partial and in-frame only. Of around 60,000 clones listed, around 87% were seen once; the top ten hold 13%. Sequencing input: peripheral blood. The receptors here all came from a man in his sixties with active COVID-19. CDR3s include the opening cysteine and the closing phenylalanine or tryptophan. Each record gives: V gene, J gene, D gene, clone size, CDR3 protein, CDR3 DNA. A D gene is named only where the DNA matches it firmly. Size values are once, few and many counts, or a class for expanded clones, and some rows have none.

TRBV14,TRBJ2-5,-,-,CASSQGDRAALETQYF,TGTGCCAGCAGCCAAGGAGACAGAGCCGCTCTGGAGACCCAGTACTTC
TRBV5-4,TRBJ2-1,TRBD1,-,CASSPTGGNRVF,TGTGCCAGCAGCCCGACAGGGGGCAATAGGGTCTTC
TRBV30,TRBJ2-7,-,-,CAWSDRTRTYEQYF,TGTGCCTGGAGTGATAGGACAAGAACCTACGAGCAGTACTTC
TRBV5-1,TRBJ2-3,-,-,CASSPRDSIKSGWYF,TGCGCCAGCAGCCCCCGGGACTCCATCAAGAGTGGTTGGTATTTT
TRBV19,TRBJ1-1,TRBD1,-,CASSIQGVNTEAFF,TGTGCCAGTAGTATACAGGGGGTGAACACTGAAGCTTTCTTT
TRBV6-2/TRBV6-3,TRBJ2-7,TRBD2,-,CASSLTSGDTYEQYF,TGTGCCAGCAGTCTGACTAGCGGAGATACCTACGAGCAGTACTTC
TRBV27,TRBJ1-6,-,few,CASSYTPMGSPLHF,TGTGCCAGCAGTTATACCCCCATGGGCTCACCCCTCCACTTT
TRBV10-3,TRBJ1-3,-,-,CAIRENTNSGNTIYF,TGTGCCATCAGGGAGAACACAAACTCTGGAAACACCATATATTTT
TRBV7-9,TRBJ1-1,TRBD1,once,CASSHDRVNTEAFF,TGTGCCAGCAGTCACGACAGGGTGAACACTGAAGCTTTCTTT
TRBV6-2/TRBV6-3,TRBJ1-5,TRBD1,-,CASSYRGQGNQPQHF,TGTGCCAGCAGTTACAGGGGACAGGGCAATCAGCCCCAGCATTTT
TRBV6-2/TRBV6-3,TRBJ2-7,TRBD2,-,CASSRRGGPSYEQYF,TGTGCCAGCAGTCGGCGCGGGGGGCCTTCCTACGAGCAGTACTTC
TRBV20-1,TRBJ2-3,-,-,CSASKVAGRVDTQYF,TGCAGTGCTAGTAAGGTGGCGGGTCGGGTGGATACGCAGTATTTT
TRBV21-1,TRBJ2-7,-,-,CASSPRGGYEQYF,TGTGCCAGCAGCCCCCGCGGGGGGTACGAGCAGTACTTC
TRBV7-2,TRBJ1-5,-,-,CASSPGLGEYSNQPQHF,TGTGCCAGCAGCCCCGGACTCGGGGAGTATAGCAATCAGCCCCAGCATTTT
TRBV19,TRBJ2-2,-,-,CASTKTDTPTGELFF,TGTGCCAGTACAAAAACGGACACTCCCACCGGGGAGCTGTTTTTT
TRBV29-1,TRBJ2-1,TRBD2,-,CSVGTYSGGTSGRDSYNEQFF,TGCAGCGTCGGGACGTATTCCGGCGGGACTAGCGGGAGGGATTCCTACAATGAGCAGTTCTTC
TRBV6-5,TRBJ1-3,-,-,CASSIRGNTIYF,TGTGCCAGCAGTATACGGGGAAACACCATATATTTT
TRBV5-1,TRBJ2-2,TRBD2,-,CASSWTSGGTGELFF,TGCGCCAGCAGCTGGACTAGCGGGGGCACCGGGGAGCTGTTTTTT
TRBV28,TRBJ1-5,-,-,CASSDLYSNQPQHF,TGTGCCAGCAGCGACTTATATAGCAATCAGCCCCAGCATTTT
TRBV7-9,TRBJ2-3,-,-,CASSHKTRTDTQYF,TGTGCCAGCAGCCATAAGACTAGAACAGATACGCAGTATTTT
TRBV6-6,TRBJ1-5,-,-,CATQYGNQPQHF,TGTGCCACCCAGTACGGGAATCAGCCCCAGCATTTT
TRBV11-2,TRBJ2-3,-,-,CASSRGSTQYF,TGTGCCAGCAGCCGGGGGAGCACGCAGTATTTT
TRBV18,TRBJ1-2,TRBD1,-,CASSPPQGANYGYTF,TGTGCCAGCTCACCCCCGCAGGGGGCTAACTATGGCTACACCTTC